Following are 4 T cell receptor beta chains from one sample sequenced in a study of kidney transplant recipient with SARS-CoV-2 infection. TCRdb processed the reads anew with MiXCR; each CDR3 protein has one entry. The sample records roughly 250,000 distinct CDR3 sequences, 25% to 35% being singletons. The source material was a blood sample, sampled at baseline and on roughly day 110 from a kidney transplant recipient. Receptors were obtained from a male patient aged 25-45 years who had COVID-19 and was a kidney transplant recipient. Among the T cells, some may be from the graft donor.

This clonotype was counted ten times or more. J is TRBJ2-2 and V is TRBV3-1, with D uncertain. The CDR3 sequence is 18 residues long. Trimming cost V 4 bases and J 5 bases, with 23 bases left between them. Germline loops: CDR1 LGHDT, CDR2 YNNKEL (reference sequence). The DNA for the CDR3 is TGTGCCAGCAGCCTCGCAGATCCCATTTCAGGCTTGACCGGGGAGCTGTTTTTT. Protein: CASSLADPISGLTGELFF.

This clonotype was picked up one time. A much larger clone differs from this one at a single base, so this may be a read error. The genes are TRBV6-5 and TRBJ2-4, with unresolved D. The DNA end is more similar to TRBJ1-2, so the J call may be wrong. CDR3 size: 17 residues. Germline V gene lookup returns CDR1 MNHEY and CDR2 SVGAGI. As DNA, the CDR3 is TGTGCCAGCAGTAGCACCCTCTCTATGCGAAAGACCTATGTCTACACCTTC. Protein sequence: CASSSTLSMRKTYVYTF.

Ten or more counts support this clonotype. The DNA for the CDR3 is TGTGCCAGCAGCTTAAATAGGGCCGGGGAAAAACTGTTTTTT. Its translation is CASSLNRAGEKLFF. The chain recombines TRBV11-2 with TRBJ1-4; D gene uncertain. The CDR3 consists of 14 residues. V lost 2 bases, J lost 8 bases, and 12 bases lay in between. The germline CDR1 and CDR2 sequences are SGHAT and FQNNGV.

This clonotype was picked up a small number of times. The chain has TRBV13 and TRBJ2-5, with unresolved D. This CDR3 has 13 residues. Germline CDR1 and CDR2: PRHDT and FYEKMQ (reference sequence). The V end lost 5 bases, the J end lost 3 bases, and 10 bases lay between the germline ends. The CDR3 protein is CASSLRVEETQYF. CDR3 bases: TGTGCCAGCAGCCTCCGGGTTGAAGAGACCCAGTACTTC.